Shown below are 22 T cell receptor beta chains from a single sample sequenced in a study of blood T cell repertoires in COVID-19 (dated by TCRdb to about 2020). Receptor libraries were prepared by the immunoSEQ multiplex PCR assay. TCRdb holds this immuneACCESS table with in-frame rearrangements only. Some clones are missing; in checked studies, unresolved V genes explain under half, and the rest has no known cause. The sample table lists some 260,000 clones, roughly 82% of them with a count of one. About 5.3% of the sample is held by the ten biggest clonotypes. The sequenced sample consisted of peripheral blood. Receptors originate from a woman of 80 years or more with active or convalescent COVID-19.

A single count supports this clone. The chain combines TRBV6-4 with TRBJ1-1; D might be TRBD1 (6 bases). Trimming left V 6 bases short and J 1 base short, with 9 bases between. CDR1 is MRHNA, CDR2 SNTAGT, per germline. The CDR3 consists of 13 residues. The CDR3 DNA follows: TGTGCCAGCAGGATACAGGGGAACACTGAAGCTTTCTTT. Translating gives CASRIQGNTEAFF.

With regard to this clone: The sample has other DNA sequences that encode this CDR3 too. The chain uses TRBV2 and TRBJ2-1; 11 positions agree with TRBD1. In germline, CDR1 is SNHLY, CDR2 FYNNEI. Trimming cost V 11 bases and J 7 bases; bases outside gene matches: 7. The CDR3 spans 13 residues. The CDR3 DNA reads as TGTGCCGGAGCCGGGACAGGGGGAAATGAGCAGTTCTTC. Amino acids: CAGAGTGGNEQFF.

V gene TRBV6-5 combines with J gene TRBJ1-5; D may be TRBD1 (5 bases). The length of the CDR3 is 11 residues. V was clipped by 4 bases and J by 11 bases, with 9 bases between them. Germline V gives CDR1 MNHEY, CDR2 SVGAGI. The CDR3 nucleotides are TGTGCCAGCAGTTTTAAAGGGGCCCAGCATTTT. Translated, it gives CASSFKGAQHF.

V gene TRBV28 combines with J gene TRBJ1-4; no definite D call. CDR3 length: 18 amino acids. Looked up from germline, CDR1 is MDHEN and CDR2 is SYDVKM. Trimming left V 6 bases short and J 8 bases short, with 28 bases between. The CDR3 nucleotides read TGTGCCAGCAGCCCGAGTTGGGCTGTAAGCCTGATAAGGGAAAAACTGTTTTTT. Its translation is CASSPSWAVSLIREKLFF.

The rearrangement links TRBV9 to TRBJ2-3; D not resolved. The CDR3 extends over 16 amino acids. The germline V gene has CDR1 SGDLS and CDR2 YYNGEE. V was clipped by 0 bases and J by 2 bases, with 13 bases between them. CDR3 DNA: TGTGCCAGCAGCGTAGGCACTACCTACTTCACAGATACGCAGTATTTT. Encoded protein: CASSVGTTYFTDTQYF.

V is TRBV28 and J is TRBJ2-4; perhaps TRBD1 as D (5 bases). CDR1 and CDR2 (germline): MDHEN, SYDVKM. The CDR3 is made up of 15 amino acids. The ends were cut back, 6 bases at V and 8 bases at J, with 20 bases in the middle. The CDR3 here is CASSSIRAQGDIQYF. For the CDR3, the DNA is TGTGCCAGCAGCTCAATCAGGGCCCAAGGGGACATTCAGTACTTC.

The chain is built from TRBV5-1 and TRBJ2-7; TRBD2 aligns across 8 bases. V was clipped by 0 bases and J by 1 base; unmatched bases: 9. CDR3 length equals 17 residues. Per the germline V gene, CDR1 is SGHRS and CDR2 is YFSETQ. The DNA of the CDR3 is TGCGCCAGCAGCTTGGGGACCAGGAGCGGGAGATCCTACGAGCAGTACTTC. It yields the protein CASSLGTRSGRSYEQYF.

V is TRBV5-1 and J is TRBJ2-7; 9 bases line up with TRBD2. Germline trimming cut 0 bases from V and 6 bases from J; bases unmatched to any gene: 10. Germline V gene sequence: CDR1 SGHRS, CDR2 YFSETQ. The CDR3 covers 16 residues. CDR3 residues: CASSLVPSGDHTEQYF. CDR3 in DNA: TGCGCCAGCAGCTTGGTCCCTAGCGGGGATCATACCGAGCAGTACTTC.

The chain couples TRBV2 to TRBJ1-5; TRBD1 matches 7 bases. The CDR3 consists of 14 residues. V was clipped by 6 bases and J by 7 bases; unmatched bases: 9. Germline values: CDR1 SNHLY, CDR2 FYNNEI. The CDR3, as DNA: TGTGCCAGCAGGGCTAACAGGGGAGGCCAGCCCCAGCATTTT. Residues: CASRANRGGQPQHF. The full variable domain, rest sourced from reference TRBV2 and TRBJ1-5, is EPEVTQTPSHQVTQMGQEVILRCVPISNHLYFYWYRQILGQKVEFLVSFYNNEISEKSEIFDDQFSVERPDGSNFTLKIRSTKLEDSAMYFCASRANRGGQPQHFGDGTRLSIL.

The V and J genes are TRBV25-1 and TRBJ1-6, with 7 positions matching TRBD1. This CDR3 contains 16 residues. The V gene end was trimmed by 0 bases and the J gene end by 7 bases; junction bases not matched to a gene: 6. CDR1 and CDR2 (germline): MGHDK, SYGVNS. The CDR3 protein is CASSEYRGGGNSPLHF. The CDR3 region has the DNA TGTGCCAGCAGTGAATATAGAGGAGGGGGCAATTCACCCCTCCACTTT.

The gene calls are TRBV5-6 and TRBJ2-2, with 8 bases lining up with TRBD2. Germline values: CDR1 SGHDT, CDR2 YYEEEE. The CDR3 has 15 residues. The ends lost 7 bases at V and 5 bases at J; junction bases unmatched: 10. CDR3 sequence: CASAPGLGGTGELFF. DNA for the CDR3: TGTGCCAGCGCCCCGGGACTAGGAGGAACCGGGGAGCTGTTTTTT. Complete variable domain (other parts from reference TRBV5-6 and TRBJ2-2): DAGVTQSPTHLIKTRGQQVTLRCSPKSGHDTVSWYQQALGQGPQFIFQYYEEEERQRGNFPDRFSGHQFPNYSSELNVNALLLGDSALYLCASAPGLGGTGELFFGEGSRLTVL.

The chain combines TRBV9 with TRBJ2-1; 7 nucleotides align to TRBD2. The CDR3 extends over 15 amino acids. Trimming cost V 4 bases and J 3 bases; bases outside gene matches: 7. Germline V CDR1 and CDR2: SGDLS, YYNGEE. The CDR3 DNA reads TGTGCCAGCAGCCCTCGGGTAGCGGGCTACAATGAGCAGTTCTTC. Translated, it gives CASSPRVAGYNEQFF.

This clone turned up a few times. This chain uses TRBV19 with TRBJ2-1; 8 bases map to TRBD2. Germline V gives CDR1 LNHDA, CDR2 SQIVND (reference sequence). V shed 8 bases, J shed 3 bases, and the junction held 6 bases outside the gene matches. This CDR3 has 14 amino acids. The CDR3 region is CASSLAGDYNEQFF. The CDR3 DNA reads TGTGCCAGTTCGCTAGCGGGTGACTACAATGAGCAGTTCTTC.

A few counts support this clone. V gene TRBV5-4 combines with J gene TRBJ1-2; 7 nucleotides agree with TRBD1. The J segment lost 0 bases and the V segment lost 7 bases, leaving 3 bases of the junction unmatched. The CDR3 has 13 amino acids. Germline V gene lookup returns CDR1 SGHNT and CDR2 YYREEE (reference sequence). The CDR3 DNA is TGTGCCAGCCAGGGGACAGCTAACTATGGCTACACCTTC. This translates into CASQGTANYGYTF.

With respect to this clone: The junction differs from germline at one of its ends, possibly a read error. V gene TRBV5-1 combines with J gene TRBJ2-1, with 7 bases matching TRBD1. The CDR3 consists of 16 residues. The germline gives CDR1 SGHRS, CDR2 YFSETQ. CDR3 sequence: CASRLGQTPGSNEQFF. The CDR3 DNA reads as TGCGCCAGCAGATTGGGACAGACCCCTGGGTCGAATGAGCAGTTCTTC.

The chain is built from TRBV28 and TRBJ2-3; 8 nucleotides align to TRBD2. The CDR3 covers 14 residues. Germline V gives CDR1 MDHEN, CDR2 SYDVKM. The trim removed 3 bases at V and 1 base at J, leaving 0 bases unmatched. The CDR3 loop is CASSLGLGTDTQYF. The CDR3 bases are TGTGCCAGCAGTTTGGGACTAGGCACAGATACGCAGTATTTT. Together with reference TRBV28 and TRBJ2-3, the CDR3 gives the full variable domain: DVKVTQSSRYLVKRTGEKVFLECVQDMDHENMFWYRQDPGLGLRLIYFSYDVKMKEKGDIPEGYSVSREKKERFSLILESASTNQTSMYLCASSLGLGTDTQYFGPGTRLTVL.

The chain employs TRBV24-1 and TRBJ2-1, with D perhaps matching TRBD1 (6 bases). V dropped 1 base and J dropped 10 bases, with 16 bases sitting between them. There are 15 residues in the CDR3. Germline CDR1 is KGHDR and CDR2 is SFDVKD. DNA of the CDR3: TGTGCCACCAGTGATTTCTTCAGGATGGGGGCGGAGCAGTTCTTC. It specifies CATSDFFRMGAEQFF.

The rearrangement uses TRBV5-1 and TRBJ2-2; TRBD1 aligns across 8 bases. Germline V gene lookup returns CDR1 SGHRS and CDR2 YFSETQ. CDR3 length: 13 amino acids. The V gene end was trimmed by 4 bases and the J gene end by 7 bases; junction bases not matched to a gene: 3. DNA for the CDR3: TGCGCCAGCAGCCAGACAGGGGACGGGGAGCTGTTTTTT. Its translation is CASSQTGDGELFF.

This clone was found a few times. This chain links TRBV28 with TRBJ1-5; D possibly corresponds to TRBD1 (6 bases). The CDR3 length is 14 residues. Trimming stripped 5 bases from V and 7 bases from J, with 15 bases between. CDR1 and CDR2 (germline): MDHEN, SYDVKM. CDR3 sequence reads: CASSMNREGQPQHF. CDR3 coding DNA: TGTGCCAGCAGTATGAACAGGGAGGGACAGCCCCAGCATTTT.

The V and J genes are TRBV5-1 and TRBJ1-1; unclear D gene. The length of the CDR3 is 14 residues. V was pared by 1 base and J by 0 bases, with 7 bases between. Germline CDR1 reads SGHRS; CDR2 reads YFSETQ. The DNA of the CDR3 is TGCGCCAGCAGCTTGCTCAGTCTGAACACTGAAGCTTTCTTT. It codes for CASSLLSLNTEAFF.

The V and J genes are TRBV15 and TRBJ1-4; D possibly corresponds to TRBD1 (6 bases). CDR1 and CDR2 (germline): LNHNV, YYDKDF (reference sequence). There are 15 residues in the CDR3. V shed 0 bases and J shed 5 bases, with 10 bases lying between them. Here the CDR3 reads CATSRDLQGNEKLFF. The CDR3 DNA sequence: TGTGCCACCAGCAGAGATCTACAGGGCAATGAAAAACTGTTTTTT.

In this sample, this clone turned up a few times. The rearrangement links TRBV12-3 or TRBV12-4 to TRBJ1-2, with a possible D match to TRBD1 (6 bases). Trimming removed 2 bases from V and 6 bases from J, with 10 bases in between. The CDR3 sequence is 13 residues long. The CDR3 nucleotides are TGTGCCAGCAGTTTATCAGGGGTAAATGGCTACACCTTC. It specifies CASSLSGVNGYTF.